These 25 T cell receptor beta chains were all obtained from the same sample, sequenced in a study of chemoradiotherapy in HPV16-positive cancers. Produced via immunoSEQ multiplex PCR; TCRdb's table is partial and in-frame only. The sample has approximately 8,300 clones; around 90% are singletons. The sequencing here drew on blood, taken from a patient who underwent chemoradiotherapy. These TCRs come from a human donor with HPV-associated anogenital cancer.

The chain couples TRBV6-1 to TRBJ2-3; D unresolved. CDR3 length equals 13 residues. Germline V gene data show CDR1 as MNHNS and CDR2 as SASEGT. V was cut by 2 bases and J by 8 bases, with 11 bases left in between. The CDR3 reads CASSEYTTSTQYF. The CDR3 DNA follows: TGTGCCAGCAGTGAATACACGACCAGTACGCAGTATTTT.

This clone was detected only a few times. The chain uses TRBV4-2 and TRBJ1-3; the D is unclear. The CDR3 covers 17 residues. Trimming removed 1 base from V and 2 bases from J, with 15 bases in between. Germline CDR1 is LGHNA and CDR2 is YNFKEQ. CDR3 nucleotides: TGTGCCAGCAGCCAAGGGGCAGGAGGTTTCACTGGAAACACCATATATTTT. Amino acids: CASSQGAGGFTGNTIYF.

J is TRBJ1-1 and V is TRBV5-1; TRBD1 agrees at 12 bases. The CDR3 sequence is 16 residues long. J was trimmed by 5 bases and V by 2 bases; bases with no gene match: 7. Per the germline V gene, CDR1 is SGHRS and CDR2 is YFSETQ. The CDR3 DNA is TGCGCCAGCAGCTTAGGGACAGGGGGCAGAGGAACTGAAGCTTTCTTT. Its protein is CASSLGTGGRGTEAFF. The whole variable domain, filled in from reference TRBV5-1 and TRBJ1-1, reads KAGVTQTPRYLIKTRGQQVTLSCSPISGHRSVSWYQQTPGQGLQFLFEYFSETQRNKGNFPGRFSGRQFSNSRSEMNVSTLELGDSALYLCASSLGTGGRGTEAFFGQGTRLTVV.

This sequence joins TRBV5-1 and TRBJ2-1; D is uncertain. V gave up 0 bases and J gave up 6 bases, with 7 bases separating them. Germline CDR1 is SGHRS and CDR2 is YFSETQ. There are 13 residues in the CDR3. The CDR3 sequence: CASSLGTVNEQFF. CDR3 bases: TGCGCCAGCAGCTTGGGTACGGTCAATGAGCAGTTCTTC.

This clone has only a few counts. The CDR3 loop reads CASSTYPQPQHF. For the CDR3, the DNA is TGTGCCAGCAGTACGTACCCCCAGCCCCAGCATTTT. The V and J genes are TRBV6-6 and TRBJ1-5, with no clear D. From germline, CDR1 is MNHNY and CDR2 SVGAGI (reference sequence). Trimming cost V 5 bases and J 7 bases, with 9 bases left between them. CDR3 length equals 12 residues.

The chain is built from TRBV4-1 and TRBJ2-7, with 7 bases identical to TRBD1. The CDR3 has 16 amino acids. The V gene's germline CDR1 is MGHRA and CDR2 YSYEKL. The ends lost 1 base at V and 6 bases at J; junction bases unmatched: 12. CDR3 in DNA: TGCGCCAGCAGCCAAGGACACGAGGGGGCGCGCGTCGAGCAGTACTTC. This codes for CASSQGHEGARVEQYF.

V gene TRBV29-1 combines with J gene TRBJ2-7, with 8 bases matching TRBD1. From germline, CDR1 is SQVTM and CDR2 ANQGSEA. This CDR3 has 14 residues. V lost 7 bases, J lost 4 bases, and 12 bases stayed unmatched. The CDR3 loop is CSAAPGQAGYEQYF. The CDR3 nucleotides are TGCAGCGCCGCCCCGGGACAGGCCGGATACGAGCAGTACTTC.

The chain links TRBV6-4 to TRBJ2-6; unclear D gene. Deletions cut 3 bases from V and 4 bases from J, with 4 bases between. The germline V gene encodes CDR1 MRHNA and CDR2 SNTAGT. This CDR3 has 13 residues. The CDR3 loop reads CASSDAGANVLTF. CDR3 sequence (DNA): TGTGCCAGCAGTGATGCGGGGGCCAACGTCCTGACTTTC.

This chain uses TRBV7-9 with TRBJ1-4, with TRBD1 identical over 7 bases. Trimming removed 1 base from V and 6 bases from J; junction bases left unmatched: 8. The CDR3 runs to 16 residues. Germline CDR1 is SEHNR and CDR2 is FQNEAQ (reference sequence). The CDR3 nucleotides read TGTGCCAGCAGCTTAGGGTACGGGACAGCTGATGAAAAACTGTTTTTT. Translation gives CASSLGYGTADEKLFF.

The gene calls are TRBV30 and TRBJ1-2; D might be TRBD1 (5 bases). V was pared by 3 bases and J by 7 bases, with 30 bases between. The V gene's germline CDR1 is GTSNPN and CDR2 SVGIG (reference sequence). CDR3 length: 18 amino acids. CDR3 loop: CAWRKPPQGTSSRGGYTF. The CDR3 DNA reads as TGTGCCTGGAGAAAACCCCCTCAGGGTACGTCAAGTCGAGGTGGCTACACCTTC.

The chain employs TRBV2 and TRBJ2-2, with 7 bases identical to TRBD1. Germline CDR1 SNHLY, CDR2 FYNNEI. V trimming: 3 bases; J trimming: 6 bases; junction bases outside the gene matches: 7. This CDR3 has 15 amino acids. The CDR3 DNA is TGTGCCAGCAGTGAGGGACAGCCTGTCGCCGGGGAGCTGTTTTTT. Translation: CASSEGQPVAGELFF. Based on the CDR3 plus reference TRBV2 and TRBJ2-2, the full variable domain is EPEVTQTPSHQVTQMGQEVILRCVPISNHLYFYWYRQILGQKVEFLVSFYNNEISEKSEIFDDQFSVERPDGSNFTLKIRSTKLEDSAMYFCASSEGQPVAGELFFGEGSRLTVL.

The chain uses TRBV6-6 and TRBJ1-6, with a tentative D call TRBD1 (6 bases). The CDR3 extends over 14 amino acids. V shed 7 bases and J shed 6 bases, with 13 bases lying between them. Germline V gives CDR1 MNHNY, CDR2 SVGAGI (reference sequence). DNA of the CDR3: TGTGCCAGCAAGGACAGTCCCTCTAATTCACCCCTCCACTTT. It encodes CASKDSPSNSPLHF.

The chain carries TRBV6-6 and TRBJ1-1; D may be TRBD1 (5 bases). V lost 5 bases to trimming and J lost 9 bases, with 22 bases between them. Germline CDR1 is MNHNY and CDR2 is SVGAGI (reference sequence). There are 15 residues in the CDR3. The CDR3 DNA reads as TGTGCCAGCAGTGGGACGGTTGATATATCTCGGCAAGCTTTCTTT. This encodes CASSGTVDISRQAFF.

This chain uses TRBV9 with TRBJ1-2; 7 bases align to TRBD1. Trimming cost V 0 bases and J 5 bases; bases outside gene matches: 4. This CDR3 is built from 14 residues. Germline CDR1 SGDLS, CDR2 YYNGEE. The CDR3 reads CASSVGEGAYGYTF. CDR3 nucleotides: TGTGCCAGCAGCGTAGGTGAGGGGGCTTATGGCTACACCTTC.

V usage is TRBV6-1 and J usage is TRBJ2-5; no clear D. This CDR3 has 11 residues. Germline CDR1 MNHNS, CDR2 SASEGT. The V end lost 3 bases, the J end lost 5 bases, and 4 bases lay between the germline ends. This CDR3 is CASSDLETQYF. The CDR3 DNA follows: TGTGCCAGCAGTGATCTGGAGACCCAGTACTTC.

This chain uses TRBV20-1 with TRBJ2-3, with D possibly matching TRBD2 (5 bases). Germline CDR1 DFQATT, CDR2 SNEGSKA (reference sequence). This CDR3 region has 11 residues. V was shortened by 6 bases and J by 6 bases, with 10 bases between the two germline ends. For the CDR3, the DNA is TGCAGTGCGAGATCGGGGGATACGCAGTATTTT. This encodes CSARSGDTQYF.

The chain recombines TRBV2 with TRBJ2-3, with D hard to call. V lost 7 bases to trimming and J lost 1 base, with 12 bases between them. The CDR3 runs 14 residues. The germline V gene encodes CDR1 SNHLY and CDR2 FYNNEI. The DNA for the CDR3 is TGTGCCAGCACCCAAAGTGGCCGCACAGATACGCAGTATTTT. The encoded protein is CASTQSGRTDTQYF.

The rearrangement uses TRBV7-2 and TRBJ2-1; 7 nucleotides align to TRBD2. Germline CDR1 SGHTA, CDR2 FQGNSA. With 1 base clipped from V and 7 bases from J, the junction kept 4 bases outside the gene matches. The CDR3 is 14 residues long. The CDR3 is CASSLGQRENEQFF. For the CDR3, the DNA is TGTGCCAGCAGCTTAGGACAGCGGGAAAATGAGCAGTTCTTC.

This chain joins TRBV6-1 and TRBJ2-5, with D possibly being TRBD2 (7 bases). The ends were cut back, 4 bases at V and 5 bases at J, with 14 bases in the middle. CDR1 is MNHNS and CDR2 is SASEGT in the germline V gene. The CDR3 spans 14 residues. The CDR3, as DNA: TGTGCCAGCAGTGTTGGGGGGGGCGGCGAGACCCAGTACTTC. It is translated as CASSVGGGGETQYF.

This sequence joins TRBV6-1 and TRBJ2-7; D gene uncertain. Trimming stripped 2 bases from V and 6 bases from J, with 17 bases between. CDR3 length: 15 amino acids. Per germline, CDR1 MNHNS and CDR2 SASEGT. The CDR3: CASSEYSQSGSEQYF. CDR3 DNA sequence: TGTGCCAGCAGTGAATACTCCCAATCGGGTAGCGAGCAGTACTTC.

This chain uses TRBV28 with TRBJ1-5; the D gene is possibly TRBD1 (5 bases). Trimming stripped 3 bases from V and 0 bases from J, with 9 bases between. Germline-derived CDR1 and CDR2 are MDHEN and SYDVKM. This CDR3 has 15 amino acids. The CDR3 sequence is CASSLGVLSNQPQHF. DNA for the CDR3: TGTGCCAGCAGTTTGGGGGTTCTTAGCAATCAGCCCCAGCATTTT.

The chain carries TRBV7-9 and TRBJ2-1, with 13 positions matching TRBD2. V was pared by 3 bases and J by 5 bases, with 4 bases of the junction left unmatched. Germline values: CDR1 SEHNR, CDR2 FQNEAQ (reference sequence). The CDR3 runs 16 residues. This CDR3 is CASSLGLAGTHNEQFF. The CDR3 region has the DNA TGTGCCAGCAGCTTGGGACTAGCGGGAACCCACAATGAGCAGTTCTTC.

The rearrangement uses TRBV5-4 and TRBJ1-1, with D hard to call. CDR1 and CDR2 from the germline V gene are SGHNT and YYREEE (reference sequence). V gave up 5 bases and J gave up 3 bases, with 11 bases separating them. CDR3 length: 13 residues. The CDR3 bases are TGTGCCAGCAGTGACGGCCCCGACACTGAAGCTTTCTTT. Its translation: CASSDGPDTEAFF.

The chain employs TRBV6-1 and TRBJ2-1, with 11 bases lining up with TRBD2. Germline V CDR1 and CDR2: MNHNS, SASEGT. With V trimmed by 6 bases and J by 8 bases, 3 bases remained unmatched. The CDR3 is 13 residues long. CDR3 coding DNA: TGTGCCAGCAGAGTAGCGGGGGGGCATGAGCAGTTCTTC. It encodes CASRVAGGHEQFF.

The gene calls are TRBV19 and TRBJ1-5, with D maybe TRBD1 (5 bases). The germline V gene encodes CDR1 LNHDA and CDR2 SQIVND (reference sequence). Trimming cost V 4 bases and J 0 bases, with 13 bases left between them. This CDR3 is 16 amino acids long. DNA for the CDR3: TGTGCCAGTAGTAAAATGCAGGGCCTTAGCAATCAGCCCCAGCATTTT. Translated: CASSKMQGLSNQPQHF.